What follows describes a single T cell receptor (beta chain). The target antigen is unknown. Data came from immunoSEQ multiplex PCR; TCRdb stores just in-frame clones and leaves some out. The repertoire holds under 75,000 clones, with 80% to 95% as singletons. The data were taken from a study of OX40 agonist ivuxolimab in advanced cancers. Overall study: Ivuxolimab was administered intravenously to patients at 0.01 to 10 mg/kg every 2 weeks.

General study points: Certain nonresponding patients likewise had low normalized T-cell clonal expansion.

V was trimmed by 7 bases and J by 5 bases, leaving 18 bases between them. The length of the CDR3 is 15 residues. The germline V gene has CDR1 MNHNS and CDR2 SASEGT. The genes are TRBV6-1 and TRBJ2-1; D might be TRBD1 or TRBD2, each matching 6 bases. This receptor was identified in an adult with an advanced solid tumor such as melanoma, head and neck, liver or kidney cancer. The source material was CD4+ or CD8+ T cells sorted from blood, sampled in a trial of the OX40 agonist ivuxolimab. CDR3 nucleotides: TGTGCCAGCACCCCCTGGGGGCCGGGGGACAATGAGCAGTTCTTC. Encoded protein: CASTPWGPGDNEQFF.